This T cell receptor (beta chain) comes out of a study of cytomegalovirus exposure and HLA in healthy donors. Study background: The roughly 120 validation repertoires matched the roughly 630 first-cohort repertoires in platform, a later analysis reported.

Findings of the study overall: Reported performance of the classifier showed diagnosis of cytomegalovirus status with high specificity and sensitivity. In vitro data verified a few CMV-associated chains as specific for CMV antigens.

Regarding this clone: Its antigen is not known.

Germline CDR1 SGHNT, CDR2 YYREEE (reference sequence). The CDR3 has 13 residues. The V and J ends lost 4 bases and 4 bases respectively, with 9 bases between them. The protocol was immunoSEQ multiplex PCR, while the TCRdb copy is restricted to in-frame clones and leaves out a portion. In the table there are a few hundred thousand clones, roughly 89% of which are singletons. Donors were drawn from the 120-subject validation cohort, separate from the roughly 610-subject first cohort. Sequences were obtained from PBMCs. The chain is built from TRBV5-4 and TRBJ2-1; D is possibly TRBD1 (6 bases). This TCR was sampled from a young woman in good health and CMV-seronegative. The CDR3 region is CASSRQGYNEQFF. In DNA form, the CDR3 reads TGTGCCAGCAGCCGGCAGGGGTACAATGAGCAGTTCTTC.